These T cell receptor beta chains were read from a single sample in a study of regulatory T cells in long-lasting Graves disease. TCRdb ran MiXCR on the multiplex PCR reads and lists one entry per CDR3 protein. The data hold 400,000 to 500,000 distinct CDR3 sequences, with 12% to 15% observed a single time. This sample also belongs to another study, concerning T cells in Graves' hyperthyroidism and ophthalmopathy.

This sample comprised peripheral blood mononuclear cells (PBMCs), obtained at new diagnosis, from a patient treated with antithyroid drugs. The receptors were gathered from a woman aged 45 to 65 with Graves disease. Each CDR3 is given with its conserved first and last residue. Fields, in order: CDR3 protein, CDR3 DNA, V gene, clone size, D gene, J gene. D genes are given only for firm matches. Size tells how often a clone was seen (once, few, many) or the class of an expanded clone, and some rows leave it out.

CDR3: CASSSIRTSGYSGANVLTF
DNA: TGCGCCAGCAGCTCCATTAGGACTAGCGGTTACTCTGGGGCCAACGTCCTGACTTTC
V: TRBV5-1
size: .
D: TRBD2
J: TRBJ2-6

CDR3: CASSPQTGYNEQFF
DNA: TGTGCCAGCAGTCCACAGACAGGCTACAATGAGCAGTTCTTC
V: TRBV28
size: many
D: .
J: TRBJ2-1

CDR3: CASSLAALNEQFF
DNA: TGTGCCAGCAGCTTAGCAGCTCTCAATGAGCAGTTCTTC
V: TRBV11-2
size: many
D: .
J: TRBJ2-1

CDR3: CASSPDISSTDTQYF
DNA: TGTGCCAGCAGCCCGGACATCTCTAGCACAGATACGCAGTATTTT
V: TRBV7-6
size: many
D: .
J: TRBJ2-3

CDR3: CASSEASGKRNTGELFF
DNA: TGTGCCAGCAGTGAAGCTAGCGGGAAAAGGAACACCGGGGAGCTGTTTTTT
V: TRBV6-1
size: many
D: TRBD2
J: TRBJ2-2

CDR3: CASSFRGVSDTQYF
DNA: TGCGCCAGCAGCTTCCGAGGGGTGTCAGATACGCAGTATTTT
V: TRBV5-1
size: many
D: .
J: TRBJ2-3

CDR3: CASSPRFSSYEQYF
DNA: TGTGCCAGCAGTCCCAGGTTTTCCTCCTACGAGCAGTACTTC
V: TRBV12-3/TRBV12-4
size: .
D: .
J: TRBJ2-7

CDR3: CASSLSKAGVRGGASGSTDTQYF
DNA: TGTGCCAGCAGTTTATCGAAGGCGGGGGTTCGGGGGGGGGCTAGCGGGTCCACAGATACGCAGTATTTT
V: TRBV28
size: .
D: TRBD2
J: TRBJ2-3

CDR3: CASSPPRTGYNEQFF
DNA: TGTGCCAGCTCACCGCCAAGGACAGGGTACAATGAGCAGTTCTTC
V: TRBV18
size: .
D: TRBD1
J: TRBJ2-1

CDR3: CASGLAGGAGELFF
DNA: TGTGCTAGTGGTTTAGCGGGAGGAGCCGGGGAGCTGTTTTTT
V: TRBV12-5
size: few
D: TRBD2
J: TRBJ2-2

CDR3: CSASPSDGSSYEQYF
DNA: TGCAGTGCTAGCCCCTCTGACGGGAGCTCCTACGAGCAGTACTTC
V: TRBV20-1
size: .
D: .
J: TRBJ2-7

CDR3: CASSPPGLDKSYF
DNA: TGTGCCAGCAGCCCCCCGGGGCTTGACAAGTCGTATTTC
V: TRBV7-9
size: few
D: .
J: TRBJ2-7

CDR3: CASSGLKGAGEQFF
DNA: TGTGCCAGCAGCGGGCTTAAGGGGGCTGGTGAGCAGTTCTTC
V: TRBV9
size: many
D: TRBD1
J: TRBJ2-1

CDR3: CASSLGWVGRAAEQYF
DNA: TGTGCCAGCAGCTTAGGGTGGGTCGGTAGGGCGGCAGAGCAGTACTTC
V: TRBV7-2
size: few
D: .
J: TRBJ2-7

CDR3: CSSSSEGRGTEAFF
DNA: TGCAGCTCAAGTTCGGAGGGCAGGGGCACTGAAGCTTTCTTT
V: TRBV29-1
size: many
D: .
J: TRBJ1-1

CDR3: CSAGGGLYEQYF
DNA: TGCAGTGCAGGGGGCGGACTCTACGAGCAGTACTTC
V: TRBV20-1
size: few
D: TRBD1
J: TRBJ2-7

CDR3: CASSDGTSGSYEQYF
DNA: TGTGCCAGCAGCGATGGGACTAGCGGATCCTACGAGCAGTACTTC
V: TRBV2
size: many
D: TRBD2
J: TRBJ2-7

CDR3: CASAMTLDRFTEAFF
DNA: TGTGCCAGCGCAATGACCCTCGACAGGTTCACTGAAGCTTTCTTT
V: TRBV19
size: many
D: .
J: TRBJ1-1

CDR3: CASSLAPRTPHTYNEQFF
DNA: TGCGCCAGCAGCTTGGCCCCCCGGACTCCTCATACCTACAATGAGCAGTTCTTC
V: TRBV5-1
size: many
D: .
J: TRBJ2-1

CDR3: CASSPRLAGIPNTGELFF
DNA: TGTGCCAGCAGCCCGAGACTAGCGGGTATTCCGAACACCGGGGAGCTGTTTTTT
V: TRBV7-3
size: many
D: TRBD2
J: TRBJ2-2

CDR3: CASSLMGQNSGNTIYF
DNA: TGTGCCAGCAGCCTGATGGGGCAGAACTCTGGAAACACCATATATTTT
V: TRBV14
size: .
D: .
J: TRBJ1-3

CDR3: CASSHGLGPLDEQYF
DNA: TGTGCTAGCAGCCATGGACTAGGGCCCCTCGACGAGCAGTACTTC
V: TRBV7-7
size: .
D: TRBD2
J: TRBJ2-7

CDR3: CASSPEQGYEQYF
DNA: TGTGCCAGCAGTCCAGAACAGGGCTACGAGCAGTACTTC
V: TRBV7-9
size: few
D: .
J: TRBJ2-7

CDR3: CASSYRGAPPYNEQFF
DNA: TGTGCCAGCAGTTACAGAGGGGCCCCCCCCTACAATGAGCAGTTCTTC
V: TRBV6-5
size: .
D: .
J: TRBJ2-1

CDR3: CASSVAGGQGSHNEQFF
DNA: TGTGCCAGCAGCGTAGCAGGGGGACAGGGGTCCCACAATGAGCAGTTCTTC
V: TRBV5-5
size: .
D: TRBD1
J: TRBJ2-1

CDR3: CASSSGGRREQYF
DNA: TGTGCCAGCAGCTCCGGCGGGAGGCGGGAGCAGTACTTC
V: TRBV7-9
size: .
D: TRBD2
J: TRBJ2-7

CDR3: CASSSYGTDNTGELFF
DNA: TGTGCCAGCAGTTCCTACGGGACAGACAACACCGGGGAGCTGTTTTTT
V: TRBV28
size: many
D: TRBD1
J: TRBJ2-2

CDR3: CASSPSVAGGSGELFF
DNA: TGTGCCAGCAGCCCCTCAGTGGCAGGGGGGAGCGGGGAGCTGTTTTTT
V: TRBV7-8
size: .
D: .
J: TRBJ2-2

CDR3: CASSLQDRANIQYF
DNA: TGTGCCAGCAGTTTACAGGACAGGGCCAACATTCAGTACTTC
V: TRBV28
size: few
D: TRBD1
J: TRBJ2-4

CDR3: CASSIGGPSLGYTF
DNA: TGTGCCAGTAGCATTGGGGGCCCGAGCCTCGGCTACACCTTC
V: TRBV19
size: .
D: .
J: TRBJ1-2

CDR3: CASTRSGSFYEQYF
DNA: TGTGCCAGCACTCGGAGCGGGAGTTTCTACGAGCAGTACTTC
V: TRBV28
size: many
D: TRBD2
J: TRBJ2-7

CDR3: CPSSFEGSYEQYF
DNA: TGTCCCAGCAGTTTCGAGGGATCCTACGAGCAGTACTTC
V: TRBV27
size: .
D: .
J: TRBJ2-7

CDR3: CASSLQLSNTEAFF
DNA: TGTGCCAGCAGCCTTCAGCTTAGTAACACTGAAGCTTTCTTT
V: TRBV7-6
size: many
D: .
J: TRBJ1-1

CDR3: CATPPPRDTGELFF
DNA: TGTGCCACCCCCCCCCCGAGAGACACCGGGGAGCTGTTTTTT
V: TRBV6-1
size: many
D: .
J: TRBJ2-2

CDR3: CASSSARTDNEQFF
DNA: TGTGCCAGCAGTTCCGCCCGGACTGACAATGAGCAGTTCTTC
V: TRBV12-3/TRBV12-4
size: few
D: .
J: TRBJ2-1

CDR3: CSARSASGNNEQFF
DNA: TGCAGTGCTAGATCGGCTAGCGGGAACAATGAGCAGTTCTTC
V: TRBV20-1
size: .
D: TRBD2
J: TRBJ2-1

CDR3: CASSPGLGFAKNIQYF
DNA: TGTGCCAGCAGCCCGGGACTAGGATTCGCCAAAAACATTCAGTACTTC
V: TRBV13
size: many
D: TRBD2
J: TRBJ2-4

CDR3: CASSPIDRGGAYEQYF
DNA: TGTGCCAGCAGTCCCATAGACAGGGGAGGAGCCTACGAGCAGTACTTC
V: TRBV27
size: .
D: TRBD1
J: TRBJ2-7

CDR3: CASSLSGDRARDTIYF
DNA: TGTGCCAGCAGCTTATCTGGGGACAGGGCTCGAGACACCATATATTTT
V: TRBV7-9
size: .
D: TRBD1
J: TRBJ1-3

CDR3: CASSLPGGADRETQYF
DNA: TGTGCCAGCAGTTTACCAGGGGGCGCGGATCGAGAGACCCAGTACTTC
V: TRBV28
size: .
D: TRBD1
J: TRBJ2-5

CDR3: CASTGTTDYNEQFF
DNA: TGTGCCAGCACTGGGACTACGGATTACAATGAGCAGTTCTTC
V: TRBV2
size: many
D: TRBD2
J: TRBJ2-1

CDR3: CASSQTTTRVETQYF
DNA: TGTGCCAGCAGCCAAACGACTACCCGTGTGGAGACCCAGTACTTC
V: TRBV3-1
size: many
D: .
J: TRBJ2-5